These T cell receptor beta chains were read from a single sample in a study of shared clonotypes between healthy human individuals. The data were produced by immunoSEQ multiplex PCR, yet TCRdb's version contains in-frame clones alone and is incomplete. The data contain hundreds of thousands of clones, around 87% of them singletons. The sample consisted of memory CD8+ T cells sorted from blood. Source of these receptors: a man younger than 30 in good health. Each CDR3 is given without its conserved first and last residue. Each record gives: clone size, J gene, V gene, CDR3 protein. Some rows have no size entry. The others give once, few or many, or a class for an expanded clone.

clone_size: .; j_call: TRBJ1-5; v_call: TRBV19; cdr3_aa: ASSIDGDSNQPQH
clone_size: .; j_call: TRBJ2-1; v_call: TRBV28; cdr3_aa: ASSLRGDEQF
clone_size: .; j_call: TRBJ2-7; v_call: TRBV7-2; cdr3_aa: ASSLAPSGRLSSYEQY
clone_size: .; j_call: .; v_call: TRBV30; cdr3_aa: AWSVGTEAYEQY
clone_size: .; j_call: TRBJ1-1; v_call: TRBV2; cdr3_aa: ASSLLTTGFNTEAF
clone_size: .; j_call: TRBJ2-7; v_call: TRBV12-2; cdr3_aa: ASRLVLARGGFTYEQY
clone_size: .; j_call: TRBJ2-4; v_call: TRBV7-2; cdr3_aa: ASSLVGQGKNIQY
clone_size: .; j_call: TRBJ1-3; v_call: TRBV4-1; cdr3_aa: ASSQDRGAGNTIY
clone_size: .; j_call: TRBJ2-2; v_call: TRBV4-3; cdr3_aa: ASSQVSALAGGGTGELF
clone_size: many; j_call: TRBJ2-1; v_call: TRBV4-1; cdr3_aa: ASSQEETSGGFEQF